This TCR beta chain stems from a study of blood T cell repertoires in COVID-19. Deletions cut 1 base from V and 4 bases from J, with 7 bases between. Germline assignment: CDR1 SQVTM and CDR2 ANQGSEA. The CDR3 covers 12 residues. Enrolment of Seattle patients took place during active infection, and they were followed longitudinally. Original analysis: For nucleated cells, counts were estimated from reference gene primer amplification. Clones were read by immunoSEQ multiplex PCR, and TCRdb kept only the in-frame ones, dropping some. The V and J calls and clone size come from that table; D and trimming were worked out from the DNA. The sample has about 130,000 clones, roughly 86% seen once; the top ten hold approximately 10%.

Sequences were obtained from peripheral blood. The receptor's source is a woman in her 70s with COVID-19, enrolled during active disease. The chain employs TRBV29-1 and TRBJ1-2, with a tentative D call TRBD1 (5 bases). DNA for the CDR3: TGCAGCGTTGAAGGACAGCCCTATGGCTACACCTTC. Translating gives CSVEGQPYGYTF.